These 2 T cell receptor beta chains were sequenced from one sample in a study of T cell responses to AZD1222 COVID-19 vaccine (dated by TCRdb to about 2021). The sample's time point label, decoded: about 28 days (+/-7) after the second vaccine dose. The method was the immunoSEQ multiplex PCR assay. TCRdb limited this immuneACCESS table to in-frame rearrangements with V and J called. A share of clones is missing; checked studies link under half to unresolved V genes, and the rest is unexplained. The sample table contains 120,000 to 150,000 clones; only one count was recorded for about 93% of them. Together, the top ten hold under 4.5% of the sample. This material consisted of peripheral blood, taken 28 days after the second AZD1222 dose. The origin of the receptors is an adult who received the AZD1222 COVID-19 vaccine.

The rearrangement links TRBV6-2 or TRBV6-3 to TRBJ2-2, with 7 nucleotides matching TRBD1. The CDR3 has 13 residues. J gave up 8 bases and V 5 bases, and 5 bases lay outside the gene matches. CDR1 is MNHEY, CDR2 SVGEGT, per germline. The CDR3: CASSQDRIGELFF. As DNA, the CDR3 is TGTGCCAGCAGTCAGGACAGGATTGGGGAGCTGTTTTTT.

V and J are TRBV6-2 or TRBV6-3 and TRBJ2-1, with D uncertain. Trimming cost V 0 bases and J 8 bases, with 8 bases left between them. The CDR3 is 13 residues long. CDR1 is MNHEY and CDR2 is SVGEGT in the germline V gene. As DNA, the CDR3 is TGTGCCAGCAGTTACTCCTTAGGGCATGAGCAGTTCTTC. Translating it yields CASSYSLGHEQFF.